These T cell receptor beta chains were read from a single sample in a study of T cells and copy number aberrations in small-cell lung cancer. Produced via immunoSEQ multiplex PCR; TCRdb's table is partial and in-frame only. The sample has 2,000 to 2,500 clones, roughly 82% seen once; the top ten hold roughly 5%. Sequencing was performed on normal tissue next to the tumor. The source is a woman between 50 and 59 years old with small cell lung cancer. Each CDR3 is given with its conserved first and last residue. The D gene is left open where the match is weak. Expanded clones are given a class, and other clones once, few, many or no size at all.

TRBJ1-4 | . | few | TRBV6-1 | CASRRDTNEKLFF | TGTGCCAGCAGGAGGGATACTAATGAAAAACTGTTTTTT
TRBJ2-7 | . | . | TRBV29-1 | CSVVSTGSHEQYF | TGCAGCGTTGTCTCTACAGGGTCCCACGAGCAGTACTTC
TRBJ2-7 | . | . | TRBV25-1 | CASSESYEQYF | TGTGCCAGCAGTGAAAGCTACGAGCAGTACTTC
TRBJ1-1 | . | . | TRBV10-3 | CAISGGSKNTEAFF | TGTGCCATCAGTGGGGGGTCGAAGAACACTGAAGCTTTCTTT
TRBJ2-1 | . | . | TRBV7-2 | CASSVTTNNEQFF | TGTGCCAGCAGCGTGACTACTAACAATGAGCAGTTCTTC
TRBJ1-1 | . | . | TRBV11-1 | CASSLSGVGTEAFF | TGTGCCAGCAGCTTATCGGGCGTCGGCACTGAAGCTTTCTTT
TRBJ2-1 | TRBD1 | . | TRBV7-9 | CASSDRDRRYNEQFF | TGTGCCAGCAGCGACCGGGACAGACGATACAATGAGCAGTTCTTC
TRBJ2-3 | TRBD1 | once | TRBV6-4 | CASSDSGGGTDTQYF | TGTGCCAGCAGTGACTCAGGGGGCGGCACAGATACGCAGTATTTT
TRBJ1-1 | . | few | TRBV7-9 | CASSSKDTEAFF | TGTGCCAGCAGCTCTAAGGACACTGAAGCTTTCTTT
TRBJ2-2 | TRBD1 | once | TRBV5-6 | CASSWTGGITGELFF | TGTGCCAGCAGCTGGACAGGGGGGATCACCGGGGAGCTGTTTTTT
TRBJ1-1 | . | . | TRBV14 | CASSQGGVGAFF | TGTGCCAGCAGCCAAGGAGGGGTCGGAGCTTTCTTT
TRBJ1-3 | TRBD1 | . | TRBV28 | CASHTGATGNTIYF | TGTGCCAGCCACACAGGGGCTACTGGAAACACCATATATTTT
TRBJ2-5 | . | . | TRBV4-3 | CASSQEWQTNQETQYF | TGCGCCAGCAGCCAAGAATGGCAGACTAACCAAGAGACCCAGTACTTC
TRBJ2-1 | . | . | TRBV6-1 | CASSESFRRYNEQFF | TGTGCCAGCAGTGAGTCGTTCAGACGATACAATGAGCAGTTCTTC
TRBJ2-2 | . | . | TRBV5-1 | CASSRQVAAGELFF | TGCGCCAGCAGCCGGCAGGTGGCGGCCGGGGAGCTGTTTTTT
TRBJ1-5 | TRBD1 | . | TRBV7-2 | CASGTGDWPQHF | TGTGCCAGCGGGACAGGGGACTGGCCCCAGCATTTT
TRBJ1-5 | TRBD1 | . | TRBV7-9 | CASGTGSQPQHF | TGTGCCAGCGGGACAGGGTCTCAGCCCCAGCATTTT
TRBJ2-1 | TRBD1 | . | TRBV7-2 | CASSLVGTGAYNEQFF | TGTGCCAGCAGCTTAGTTGGGACAGGAGCTTACAATGAGCAGTTCTTC
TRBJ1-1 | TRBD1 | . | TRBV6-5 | CASSQGAQAFF | TGTGCCAGCAGTCAGGGGGCCCAAGCTTTCTTT
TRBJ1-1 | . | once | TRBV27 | CASSQRIGTTEAFF | TGTGCCAGCAGCCAGCGGATCGGGACCACTGAAGCTTTCTTT
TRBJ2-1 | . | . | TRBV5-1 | CASSLDRNNEQFF | TGCGCCAGCAGCTTGGACAGGAACAATGAGCAGTTCTTC
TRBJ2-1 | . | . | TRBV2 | CASSDGEQFF | TGTGCCAGCAGTGATGGGGAGCAGTTCTTC
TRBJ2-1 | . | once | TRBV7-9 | CASSLGGGGEQFF | TGTGCCAGCAGCTTAGGGGGTGGTGGTGAGCAGTTCTTC
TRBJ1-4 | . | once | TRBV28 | CATNGGNEKLFF | TGTGCCACCAATGGGGGTAATGAAAAACTGTTTTTT
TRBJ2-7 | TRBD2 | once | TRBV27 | CASSSGTSGSYEQYF | TGTGCCAGCAGTTCCGGGACTAGCGGGAGCTACGAGCAGTACTTC